This T cell receptor beta chain stems from a study of T cells in Graves' hyperthyroidism and ophthalmopathy. Whole-study findings and limits: Blood shared most expanded thyroid clonotypes above 0.001.

A note on this clonotype: Its target is unknown.

The definition of stable Graves' hyperthyroidism was no ophthalmopathy progression within 18 months. Trimming stripped 1 base from V and 5 bases from J, with 14 bases between. The CDR3 sequence is 15 residues long. Germline V lookup: CDR1 LNHDA, CDR2 SQIVND (reference sequence). From RNA transcripts, TCR beta CDR3 regions were amplified. With the HTBI primer set, the TCR CDR3 went through a first round of RT-PCR. TCRdb re-analysed the multiplex PCR reads in MiXCR, keeping a single row per CDR3 protein. The sample holds 300,000 to 450,000 distinct CDR3 sequences, about 15% seen once. This clonotype was obtained from an older woman with Graves' hyperthyroidism. Sample: blood. J is TRBJ2-5 and V is TRBV19; a weak D match, TRBD2 (6 bases). The CDR3: CASSIGGTRRETQYF. CDR3 coding DNA: TGTGCCAGTAGTATAGGCGGGACTCGCCGGGAGACCCAGTACTTC.